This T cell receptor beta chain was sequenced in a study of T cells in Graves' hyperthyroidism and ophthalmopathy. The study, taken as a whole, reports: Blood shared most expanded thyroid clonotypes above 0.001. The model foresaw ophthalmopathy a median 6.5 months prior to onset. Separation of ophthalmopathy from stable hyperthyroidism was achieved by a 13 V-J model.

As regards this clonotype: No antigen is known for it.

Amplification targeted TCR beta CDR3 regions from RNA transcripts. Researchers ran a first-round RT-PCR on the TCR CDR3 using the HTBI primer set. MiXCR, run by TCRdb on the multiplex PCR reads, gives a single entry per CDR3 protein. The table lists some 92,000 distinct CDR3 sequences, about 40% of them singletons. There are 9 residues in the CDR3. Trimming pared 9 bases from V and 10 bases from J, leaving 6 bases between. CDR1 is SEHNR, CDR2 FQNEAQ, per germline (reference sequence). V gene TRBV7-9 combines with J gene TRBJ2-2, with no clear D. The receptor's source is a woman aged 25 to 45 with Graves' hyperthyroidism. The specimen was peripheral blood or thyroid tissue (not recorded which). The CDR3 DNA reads TGTGCCAGGAGCGAGGAGCTGTTTTTT. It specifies CARSEELFF.